Below are 19 T cell receptor beta chains sequenced from a single sample in a study of T cells in Graves' hyperthyroidism and ophthalmopathy. RNA transcripts provided the source from which TCR beta CDR3 regions were amplified. Using the HTBI primer set, a first-round RT-PCR was run on the TCR CDR3. TCRdb processed the multiplex PCR reads anew with MiXCR; each CDR3 protein has one entry. This table holds a few hundred thousand distinct CDR3 sequences, approximately 15% found once. Sequenced input: blood. All receptors come from a woman aged 25 to 39 with Graves' hyperthyroidism.

This clonotype occurred many times. This rearrangement joins TRBV12-3 or TRBV12-4 to TRBJ1-2; D might be TRBD1 (6 bases). Trimming left V 3 bases short and J 7 bases short, with 15 bases between. This CDR3 contains 14 residues. The CDR3 bases are TGTGCCAGCAGTTTTGGCAGGGGATGGGGTGGCTACACCTTC. It is translated as CASSFGRGWGGYTF.

Only a few counts were recorded for this clonotype. V is TRBV10-2 and J is TRBJ1-2; 10 bases line up with TRBD1. CDR1 WSHSY and CDR2 SAAADI come from the germline V gene. The CDR3 has 16 amino acids. With V trimmed by 2 bases and J by 2 bases, 5 bases remained unmatched. CDR3 residues: CASSEPGTGVNYGYTF. The CDR3 DNA reads as TGCGCCAGCAGTGAGCCTGGGACAGGGGTAAACTATGGCTACACCTTC.

The table lists this clonotype with many counts. The rearrangement joins TRBV30 to TRBJ2-7, with 8 nucleotides matching TRBD1. CDR1 GTSNPN and CDR2 SVGIG come from the germline V gene (reference sequence). The CDR3 has 15 amino acids. Unmatched junction bases numbered 5, after V lost 0 bases and J lost 1 base. This chain's CDR3 is CAWSVGDRYSYEQYF. In nucleotides, the CDR3 is TGTGCCTGGAGTGTAGGGGACAGGTATTCCTACGAGCAGTACTTC.

This clonotype was detected many times. The rearrangement uses TRBV12-3 or TRBV12-4 and TRBJ1-1; D is uncertain. The V end lost 3 bases, the J end lost 5 bases, and 7 bases lay between the germline ends. This CDR3 is built from 12 residues. The CDR3, as DNA: TGTGCCAGCAGTTTTTTCGGAACTGAAGCTTTCTTT. It translates to CASSFFGTEAFF.

At least ten counts were recorded for this clonotype. The chain is built from TRBV20-1 and TRBJ2-1; D possibly corresponds to TRBD2 (6 bases). The CDR3 loop spans 14 amino acids. Trimming pared 6 bases from V and 0 bases from J, leaving 12 bases between. Per the germline V gene, CDR1 is DFQATT and CDR2 is SNEGSKA (reference sequence). Here the CDR3 DNA reads TGCAGTGCCTTCGCGACTAGCTCCTACAATGAGCAGTTCTTC. Translation: CSAFATSSYNEQFF.

Many counts were recorded for this clonotype. For the CDR3, the DNA is TGTGCCAGCAGTGCCACTAGCGGGGCCTACGAGCAGTACTTC. This translates into CASSATSGAYEQYF. V is TRBV2 and J is TRBJ2-7; 10 positions agree with TRBD2. Germline trimming cut 4 bases from V and 2 bases from J; bases unmatched to any gene: 2. The length of the CDR3 is 14 residues. Germline V gene lookup returns CDR1 SNHLY and CDR2 FYNNEI.

CDR3 sequence reads: CATRDFYSNQPQHF. As DNA, the CDR3 is TGTGCCACCCGGGACTTCTATAGCAATCAGCCCCAGCATTTT. The genes are TRBV6-1 and TRBJ1-5, with D possibly being TRBD1 (5 bases). Between the trimmed V and J ends, which lost 10 bases and 0 bases, there was a span of 13 bases. Per germline, CDR1 MNHNS and CDR2 SASEGT. This CDR3 is built from 14 residues.

This clonotype came up many times. V and J are TRBV27 and TRBJ2-2, with 14 bases that match TRBD2. The length of the CDR3 is 16 residues. The germline gives CDR1 MNHEY, CDR2 SMNVEV (reference sequence). V shed 5 bases, J shed 5 bases, and the junction held 4 bases outside the gene matches. The DNA for the CDR3 is TGTGCCAGCAGTGGGGGGACTAGCGGGAGAACCGGGGAGCTGTTTTTT. Its translation: CASSGGTSGRTGELFF.

The sample holds a few counts of this clonotype. V is TRBV5-1 and J is TRBJ1-4; D is unclear. V dropped 0 bases and J dropped 7 bases, with 13 bases sitting between them. The CDR3 is 15 amino acids. In germline, CDR1 is SGHRS, CDR2 YFSETQ. DNA for the CDR3: TGCGCCAGCAGCTTGGTTGCGGACGTAGGTGAAAAACTGTTTTTT. Its protein product is CASSLVADVGEKLFF.

There are a few counts of this clonotype. The chain employs TRBV4-1 and TRBJ1-2, with 7 bases fitting TRBD1. Germline lookup yields CDR1 MGHRA and CDR2 YSYEKL. Trimming at V came to 0 bases and at J to 2 bases, leaving 6 bases not matched to a gene. CDR3 length: 16 amino acids. The CDR3 protein is CASSQDWDRGNYGYTF. CDR3 nucleotide sequence: TGCGCCAGCAGCCAAGACTGGGACAGAGGCAACTATGGCTACACCTTC.

This clonotype was detected many times. V usage is TRBV12-3 or TRBV12-4 and J usage is TRBJ2-3; 9 bases are a match to TRBD1. The CDR3 has 16 amino acids. V dropped 5 bases and J dropped 2; count of bases not matched to a gene: 8. CDR3 in DNA: TGTGCCAGCAGTCTGGCCGGGACAGGGAACACAGATACGCAGTATTTT. This translates into CASSLAGTGNTDTQYF.

In DNA form, the CDR3 reads TGTGCCAGCAGCCTCGTAGCGGCCCGGGGGGATACGCAGTATTTT. The encoded protein is CASSLVAARGDTQYF. The gene calls are TRBV6-1 and TRBJ2-3, with D possibly being TRBD2 (6 bases). The germline CDR1 and CDR2 sequences are MNHNS and SASEGT. Trimming stripped 6 bases from V and 6 bases from J, with 19 bases between. This CDR3 has 15 amino acids.

The chain carries TRBV29-1 and TRBJ2-5; 10 bases line up with TRBD2. The CDR3 runs to 16 residues. Germline loops: CDR1 SQVTM, CDR2 ANQGSEA. V lost 3 bases, J lost 0 bases, and 7 bases stayed unmatched. The CDR3 nucleotides read TGCAGCGTTGAGGGGTTTAGCGGGAGGTACCAAGAGACCCAGTACTTC. Amino acid sequence: CSVEGFSGRYQETQYF.

This clonotype was observed a few times. The CDR3 here is CASSSGQAQETQYF. The CDR3 DNA reads TGCGCCAGCAGCTCGGGACAGGCCCAAGAGACCCAGTACTTC. The gene calls are TRBV5-1 and TRBJ2-5; TRBD1 matches 8 bases. The CDR3 has 14 amino acids. Germline CDR1 and CDR2: SGHRS and YFSETQ. V gave up 3 bases and J gave up 1 base; unmatched junction bases: 2.

This clonotype was picked up many times. This sequence joins TRBV30 and TRBJ2-5; D is unresolved. Looked up from germline, CDR1 is GTSNPN and CDR2 is SVGIG (reference sequence). V lost 0 bases and J 4 bases, leaving 18 bases between the germline ends. The length of the CDR3 is 16 residues. The CDR3 loop is CAWSVPSPMPSETQYF. The DNA for the CDR3 is TGTGCCTGGAGTGTTCCCTCCCCAATGCCCTCAGAGACCCAGTACTTC.

Concerning this clonotype itself: This may arise from a read error, as a much more abundant clone is one base away. The chain joins TRBV24-1 to TRBJ2-7; D gene ambiguous. Per germline, CDR1 KGHDR and CDR2 SFDVKD. The CDR3 contains 13 residues. The CDR3 here is CATSVTQTYKQYF. CDR3 in DNA: TGTGCCACCAGTGTGACTCAAACCTACAAGCAGTACTTC.

This clonotype has a handful of counts. The CDR3 DNA follows: TGTGCCAGCAGTTCAGGGGTAGCGGGTTACACAGATACGCAGTATTTT. Translating gives CASSSGVAGYTDTQYF. V and J are TRBV12-3 or TRBV12-4 and TRBJ2-3; the D gene is possibly TRBD2 (7 bases). CDR3 size: 16 residues. V lost 4 bases to trimming and J lost 2 bases, with 16 bases between them.

The table lists this clonotype with many counts. The chain combines TRBV7-2 with TRBJ2-5, with 7 bases that match TRBD1. The CDR3 sequence is 14 residues long. Trimming cost V 5 bases and J 0 bases; bases outside gene matches: 3. Germline CDR1 is SGHTA and CDR2 is FQGNSA. The CDR3 DNA follows: TGTGCCAGCAGCCCAGACAGGGACCAAGAGACCCAGTACTTC. Protein product: CASSPDRDQETQYF.

This clonotype was seen at least ten times. The chain couples TRBV20-1 to TRBJ2-3; 9 bases line up with TRBD2. The CDR3 runs to 16 residues. Unmatched junction bases numbered 9, after V lost 1 base and J lost 4 bases. Germline assignment: CDR1 DFQATT and CDR2 SNEGSKA (reference sequence). The DNA of the CDR3 is TGCAGTGCTAGAGCCCCGGGCGGCGGGAGGGCAGATACGCAGTATTTT. This gives the protein CSARAPGGGRADTQYF.